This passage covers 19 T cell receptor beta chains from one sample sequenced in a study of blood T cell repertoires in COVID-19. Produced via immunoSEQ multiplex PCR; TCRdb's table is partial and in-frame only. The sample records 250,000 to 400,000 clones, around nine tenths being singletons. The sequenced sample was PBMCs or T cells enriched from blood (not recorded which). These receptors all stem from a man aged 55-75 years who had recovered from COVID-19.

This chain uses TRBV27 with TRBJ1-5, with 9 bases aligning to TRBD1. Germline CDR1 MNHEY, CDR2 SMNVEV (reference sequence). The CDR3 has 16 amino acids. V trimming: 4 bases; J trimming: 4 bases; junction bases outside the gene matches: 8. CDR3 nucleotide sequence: TGTGCCAGCAGTTATGGGGCGACAGGGGGAAATCAGCCCCAGCATTTT. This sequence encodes CASSYGATGGNQPQHF.

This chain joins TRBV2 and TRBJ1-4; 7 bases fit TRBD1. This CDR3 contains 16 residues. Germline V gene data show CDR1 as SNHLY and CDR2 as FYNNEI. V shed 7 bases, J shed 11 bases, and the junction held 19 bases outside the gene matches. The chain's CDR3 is CASKVGRTGVGGKLFF. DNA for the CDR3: TGTGCCAGCAAAGTGGGACGTACAGGGGTCGGTGGTAAACTGTTTTTT.

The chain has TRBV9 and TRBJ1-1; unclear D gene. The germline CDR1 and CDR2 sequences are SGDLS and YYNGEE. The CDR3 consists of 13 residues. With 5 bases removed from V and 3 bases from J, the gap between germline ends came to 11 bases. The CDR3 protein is CASRPIGDTEAFF. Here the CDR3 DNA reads TGTGCCAGCAGGCCAATAGGAGACACTGAAGCTTTCTTT.

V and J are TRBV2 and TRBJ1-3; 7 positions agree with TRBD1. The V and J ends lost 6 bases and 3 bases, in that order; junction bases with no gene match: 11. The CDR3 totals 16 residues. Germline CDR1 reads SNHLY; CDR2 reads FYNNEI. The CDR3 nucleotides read TGTGCCAGCAGCGCGTCGACAGGGTTGGTTGGAAACACCATATATTTT. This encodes CASSASTGLVGNTIYF.

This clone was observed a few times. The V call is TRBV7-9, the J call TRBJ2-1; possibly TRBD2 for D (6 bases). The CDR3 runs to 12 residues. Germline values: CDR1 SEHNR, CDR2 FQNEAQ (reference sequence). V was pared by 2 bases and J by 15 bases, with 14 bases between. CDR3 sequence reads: CASSLSSLAAFF. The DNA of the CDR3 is TGTGCCAGCAGCTTAAGCTCACTAGCAGCGTTCTTC.

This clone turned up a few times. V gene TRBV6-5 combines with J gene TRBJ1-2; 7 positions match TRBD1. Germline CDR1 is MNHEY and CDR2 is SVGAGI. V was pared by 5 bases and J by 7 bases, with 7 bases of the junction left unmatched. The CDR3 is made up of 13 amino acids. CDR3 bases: TGTGCCAGCAGTCGCGGACAGGTGTCTGGCTACACCTTC. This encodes CASSRGQVSGYTF.

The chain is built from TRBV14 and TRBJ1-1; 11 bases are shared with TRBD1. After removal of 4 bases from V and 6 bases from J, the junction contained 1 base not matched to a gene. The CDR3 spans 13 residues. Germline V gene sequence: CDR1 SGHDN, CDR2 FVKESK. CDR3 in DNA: TGTGCCAGCAGCCCGGACAGGGGGCCTGAAGCTTTCTTT. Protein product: CASSPDRGPEAFF. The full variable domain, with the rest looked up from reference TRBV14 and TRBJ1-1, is EAGVTQFPSHSVIEKGQTVTLRCDPISGHDNLYWYRRVMGKEIKFLLHFVKESKQDESGMPNNRFLAERTGGTYSTLKVQPAELEDSGVYFCASSPDRGPEAFFGQGTRLTVV.

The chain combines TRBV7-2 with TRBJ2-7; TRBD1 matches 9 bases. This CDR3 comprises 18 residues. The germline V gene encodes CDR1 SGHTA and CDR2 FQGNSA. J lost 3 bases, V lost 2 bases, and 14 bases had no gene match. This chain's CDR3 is CASSLRPLYRDRVYEQYF. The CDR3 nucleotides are TGTGCCAGCAGCTTAAGGCCATTATATCGGGACAGGGTCTACGAGCAGTACTTC.

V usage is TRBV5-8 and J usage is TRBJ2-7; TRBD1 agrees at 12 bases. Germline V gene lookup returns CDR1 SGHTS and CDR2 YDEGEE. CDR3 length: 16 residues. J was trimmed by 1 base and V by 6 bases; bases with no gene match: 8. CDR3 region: CASNPGTGGPSYEQYF. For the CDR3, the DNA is TGTGCCAGCAACCCAGGGACAGGGGGCCCTTCCTACGAGCAGTACTTC. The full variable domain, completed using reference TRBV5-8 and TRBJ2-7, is EAGVTQSPTHLIKTRGQQATLRCSPISGHTSVYWYQQALGLGLQFLLWYDEGEERNRGNFPPRFSGRQFPNYSSELNVNALELEDSALYLCASNPGTGGPSYEQYFGPGTRLTVT.

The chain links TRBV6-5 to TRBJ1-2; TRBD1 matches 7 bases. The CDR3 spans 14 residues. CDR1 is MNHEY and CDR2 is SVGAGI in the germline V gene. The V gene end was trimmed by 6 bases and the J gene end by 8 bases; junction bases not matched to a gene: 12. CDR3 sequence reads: CASSTTGVARGYTF. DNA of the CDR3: TGTGCCAGCAGCACAACAGGGGTGGCGAGGGGCTACACCTTC.

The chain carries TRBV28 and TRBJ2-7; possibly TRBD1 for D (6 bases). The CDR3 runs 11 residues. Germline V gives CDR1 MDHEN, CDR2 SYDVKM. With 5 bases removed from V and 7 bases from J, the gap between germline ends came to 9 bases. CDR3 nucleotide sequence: TGTGCCAGCAGTCAGGGGATAGAGCAGTACTTC. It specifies CASSQGIEQYF.

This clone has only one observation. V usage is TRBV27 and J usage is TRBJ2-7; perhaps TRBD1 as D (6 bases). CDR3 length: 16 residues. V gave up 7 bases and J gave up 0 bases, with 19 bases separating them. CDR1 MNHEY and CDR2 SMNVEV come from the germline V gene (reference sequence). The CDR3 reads CASKMRGEGVSYEQYF. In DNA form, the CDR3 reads TGTGCCAGCAAGATGAGGGGTGAGGGGGTCTCCTACGAGCAGTACTTC.

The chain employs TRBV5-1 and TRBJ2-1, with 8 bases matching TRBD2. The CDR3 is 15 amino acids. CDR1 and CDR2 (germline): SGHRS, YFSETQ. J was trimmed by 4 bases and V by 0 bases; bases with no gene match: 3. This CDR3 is CASSLGGGRYNEQFF. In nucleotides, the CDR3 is TGCGCCAGCAGCTTGGGGGGCGGGAGGTACAATGAGCAGTTCTTC.

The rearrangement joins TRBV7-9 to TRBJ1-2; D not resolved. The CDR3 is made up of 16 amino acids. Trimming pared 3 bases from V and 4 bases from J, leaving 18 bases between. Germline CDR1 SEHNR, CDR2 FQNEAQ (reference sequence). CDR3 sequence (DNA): TGTGCCAGCAGCTTCTACGGGGTCTCCAGACCCTATGGCTACACCTTC. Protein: CASSFYGVSRPYGYTF.

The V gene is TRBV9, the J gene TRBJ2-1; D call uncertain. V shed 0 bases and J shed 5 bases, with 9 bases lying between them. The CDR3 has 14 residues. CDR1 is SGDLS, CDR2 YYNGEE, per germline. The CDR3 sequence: CASSVVPENNEQFF. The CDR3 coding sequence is TGTGCCAGCAGCGTAGTGCCTGAGAACAATGAGCAGTTCTTC. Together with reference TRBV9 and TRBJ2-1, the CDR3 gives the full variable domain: DSGVTQTPKHLITATGQRVTLRCSPRSGDLSVYWYQQSLDQGLQFLIQYYNGEERAKGNILERFSAQQFPDLHSELNLSSLELGDSALYFCASSVVPENNEQFFGPGTRLTVL.

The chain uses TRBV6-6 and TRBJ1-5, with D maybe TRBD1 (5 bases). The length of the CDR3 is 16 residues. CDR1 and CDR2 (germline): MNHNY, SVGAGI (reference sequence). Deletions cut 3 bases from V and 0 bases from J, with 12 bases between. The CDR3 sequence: CASSYNRGDSNQPQHF. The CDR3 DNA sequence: TGTGCCAGCAGTTATAACCGGGGGGATAGCAATCAGCCCCAGCATTTT.

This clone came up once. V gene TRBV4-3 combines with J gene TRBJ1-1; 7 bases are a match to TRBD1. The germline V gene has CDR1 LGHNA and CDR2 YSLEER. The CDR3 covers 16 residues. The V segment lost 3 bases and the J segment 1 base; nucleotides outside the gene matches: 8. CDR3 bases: TGCGCCAGCAGCCATAAAAGGACAGGCTGGAACACTGAAGCTTTCTTT. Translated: CASSHKRTGWNTEAFF.

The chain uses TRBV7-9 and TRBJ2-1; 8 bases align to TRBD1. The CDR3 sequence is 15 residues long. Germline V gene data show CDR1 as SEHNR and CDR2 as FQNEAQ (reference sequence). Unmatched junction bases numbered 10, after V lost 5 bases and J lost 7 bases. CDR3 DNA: TGTGCCAGCAGCATAGACTGGACAGGGTCTAATGAGCAGTTCTTC. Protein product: CASSIDWTGSNEQFF.

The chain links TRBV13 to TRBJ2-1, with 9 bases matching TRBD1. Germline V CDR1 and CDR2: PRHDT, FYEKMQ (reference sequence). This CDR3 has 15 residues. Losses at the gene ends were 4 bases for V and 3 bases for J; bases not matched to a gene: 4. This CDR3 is CASSSGTGLYNEQFF. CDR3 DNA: TGTGCCAGCAGCTCCGGGACAGGGCTCTACAATGAGCAGTTCTTC.